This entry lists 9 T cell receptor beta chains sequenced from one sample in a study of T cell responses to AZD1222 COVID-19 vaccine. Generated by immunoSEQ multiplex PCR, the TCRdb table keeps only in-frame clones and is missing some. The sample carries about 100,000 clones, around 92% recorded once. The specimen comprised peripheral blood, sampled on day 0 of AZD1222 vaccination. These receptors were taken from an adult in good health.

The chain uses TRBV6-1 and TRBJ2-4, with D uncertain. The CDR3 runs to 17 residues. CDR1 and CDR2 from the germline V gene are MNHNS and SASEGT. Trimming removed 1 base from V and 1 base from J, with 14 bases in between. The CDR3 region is CASSEGIGLGAKNIQYF. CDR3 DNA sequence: TGTGCCAGCAGTGAAGGCATAGGGTTGGGGGCCAAAAACATTCAGTACTTC.

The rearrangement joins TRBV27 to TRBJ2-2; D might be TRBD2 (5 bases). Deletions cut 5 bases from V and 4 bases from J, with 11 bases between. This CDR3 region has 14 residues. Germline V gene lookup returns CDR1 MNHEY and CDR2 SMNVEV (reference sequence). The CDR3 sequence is CASSVRAVTGELFF. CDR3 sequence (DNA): TGTGCCAGCAGTGTAAGAGCGGTCACCGGGGAGCTGTTTTTT.

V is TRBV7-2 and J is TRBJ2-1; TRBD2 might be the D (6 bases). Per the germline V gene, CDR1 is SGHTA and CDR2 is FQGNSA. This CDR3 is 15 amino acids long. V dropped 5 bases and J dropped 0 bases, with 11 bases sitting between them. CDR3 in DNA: TGTGCCAGCAGCCCCGTGCGGGACTCCTACAATGAGCAGTTCTTC. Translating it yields CASSPVRDSYNEQFF.

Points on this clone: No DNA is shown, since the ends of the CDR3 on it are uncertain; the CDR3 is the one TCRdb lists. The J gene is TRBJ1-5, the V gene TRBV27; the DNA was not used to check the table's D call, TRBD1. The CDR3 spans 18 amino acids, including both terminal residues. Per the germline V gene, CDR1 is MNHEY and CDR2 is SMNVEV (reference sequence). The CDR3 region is CASSTSAGGQFGNQPQHF.

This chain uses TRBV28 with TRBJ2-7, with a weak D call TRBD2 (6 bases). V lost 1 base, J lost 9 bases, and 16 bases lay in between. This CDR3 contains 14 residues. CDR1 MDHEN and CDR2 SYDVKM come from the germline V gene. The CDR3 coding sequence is TGTGCCAGCAGTTTATCCCAGGAGGGAAGGCGGCAGTACTTC. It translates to CASSLSQEGRRQYF.

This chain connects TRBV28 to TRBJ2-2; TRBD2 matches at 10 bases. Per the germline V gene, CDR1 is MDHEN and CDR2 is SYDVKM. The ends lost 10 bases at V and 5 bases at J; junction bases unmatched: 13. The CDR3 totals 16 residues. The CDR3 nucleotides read TGTGCCATCAGGGGAGCTAGCGGGAGTGGGACCGGGGAGCTGTTTTTT. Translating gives CAIRGASGSGTGELFF.

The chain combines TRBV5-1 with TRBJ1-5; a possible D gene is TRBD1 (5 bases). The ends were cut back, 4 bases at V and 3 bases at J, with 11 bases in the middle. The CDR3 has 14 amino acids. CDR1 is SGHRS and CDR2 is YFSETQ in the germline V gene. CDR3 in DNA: TGCGCCAGCAGCCTAGACAGTACCAATCAGCCCCAGCATTTT. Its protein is CASSLDSTNQPQHF.

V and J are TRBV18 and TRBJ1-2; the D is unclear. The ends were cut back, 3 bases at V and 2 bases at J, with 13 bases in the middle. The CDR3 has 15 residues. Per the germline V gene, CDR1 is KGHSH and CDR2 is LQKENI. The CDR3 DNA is TGTGCCAGCTCACCCACGACACAACCGAACTATGGCTACACCTTC. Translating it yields CASSPTTQPNYGYTF.

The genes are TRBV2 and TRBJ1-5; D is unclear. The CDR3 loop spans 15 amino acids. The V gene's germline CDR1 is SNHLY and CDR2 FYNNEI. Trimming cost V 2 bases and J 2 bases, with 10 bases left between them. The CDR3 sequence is CASSEKGGRNQPQHF. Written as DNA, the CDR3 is TGTGCCAGCAGTGAAAAAGGCGGACGCAATCAGCCCCAGCATTTT.